The 22 T cell receptor beta chains listed next were all sequenced from one sample in a study of blood T cell repertoires in COVID-19. Profiling relied on immunoSEQ multiplex PCR, and the TCRdb table lists in-frame clones only, not all of them. Counted here are under 250,000 clones, 80% to 90% occurring once; the ten biggest clones make up about 4%. What was sequenced was PBMCs or T cells enriched from blood (not recorded which). The receptors here all came from a woman in her 30s who had been exposed to COVID-19.

This rearrangement joins TRBV3-1 (or the pseudogene TRBV3-2) to TRBJ1-2, with 10 bases lining up with TRBD1. The CDR3 consists of 16 residues. With 4 bases clipped from V and 5 bases from J, the junction kept 10 bases outside the gene matches. Germline CDR1 is LGHDT and CDR2 is YNNKEL (reference sequence). The CDR3 DNA reads TGTGCCAGCAGCCCCTACCCGGACAGGGGGTTTTATGGCTACACCTTC. This gives the protein CASSPYPDRGFYGYTF.

The rearrangement uses TRBV29-1 and TRBJ2-2, with 10 bases matching TRBD1. The CDR3 loop spans 14 amino acids. The V gene's germline CDR1 is SQVTM and CDR2 ANQGSEA. Trimming at V came to 4 bases and at J to 1 base, leaving 0 bases not matched to a gene. The CDR3 DNA follows: TGCAGCGTTGGGGACAGGGGGAACACCGGGGAGCTGTTTTTT. Protein sequence: CSVGDRGNTGELFF.

This chain connects TRBV11-2 to TRBJ1-1; D gene unclear. Trimming left V 5 bases short and J 8 bases short, with 12 bases between. The CDR3 is 12 residues long. The germline V gene has CDR1 SGHAT and CDR2 FQNNGV. The CDR3 nucleotides read TGTGCCAGCAGCCTTCTAGGAGAAGAAGCTTTCTTT. Its protein is CASSLLGEEAFF.

This sequence joins TRBV24-1 and TRBJ2-5, with TRBD2 identical over 9 bases. The CDR3 is made up of 15 amino acids. The V gene end was trimmed by 2 bases and the J gene end by 5 bases; junction bases not matched to a gene: 5. From germline, CDR1 is KGHDR and CDR2 SFDVKD. The CDR3 DNA reads as TGTGCCACCAGTGATTCTAGCGGGAAGGGGGAGACCCAGTACTTC. Amino acid sequence: CATSDSSGKGETQYF.

The chain recombines TRBV5-6 with TRBJ2-7; 8 bases match TRBD1. V shed 7 bases and J 2 bases; nucleotides not matched to a gene: 17. Germline values: CDR1 SGHDT, CDR2 YYEEEE. The CDR3 loop spans 17 amino acids. Here the CDR3 reads CASLATGVGGQTYEQYF. CDR3 nucleotides: TGTGCCAGCCTAGCGACAGGGGTGGGAGGTCAGACCTACGAGCAGTACTTC.

The chain uses TRBV4-1 and TRBJ2-2; perhaps TRBD2 as D (5 bases). CDR1 and CDR2 from the germline V gene are MGHRA and YSYEKL. The CDR3 length is 13 residues. V was shortened by 3 bases and J by 15 bases, with 17 bases between the two germline ends. The CDR3 DNA is TGCGCCAGCAGCCAGGAGGATACCACCTCGGTGTTTTTT. Residues: CASSQEDTTSVFF.

The chain joins TRBV4-2 to TRBJ2-2, with TRBD2 identical over 8 bases. The length of the CDR3 is 17 residues. V shed 1 base, J shed 8 bases, and the junction held 12 bases outside the gene matches. Germline V gene sequence: CDR1 LGHNA, CDR2 YNFKEQ. CDR3 sequence: CASSQGSGLAGSGELFF. In DNA form, the CDR3 reads TGTGCCAGCAGCCAAGGGTCAGGGCTAGCGGGTTCTGGGGAGCTGTTTTTT.

The genes are TRBV13 and TRBJ1-1; no firm D call. V lost 2 bases to trimming and J lost 5 bases, with 6 bases between them. The CDR3 is 12 amino acids. The V gene's germline CDR1 is PRHDT and CDR2 FYEKMQ (reference sequence). CDR3 protein: CASSLWRTEAFF. In DNA, the CDR3 is TGTGCCAGCAGCTTATGGAGAACTGAAGCTTTCTTT. Together with reference TRBV13 and TRBJ1-1, the CDR3 gives the full variable domain: AAGVIQSPRHLIKEKRETATLKCYPIPRHDTVYWYQQGPGQDPQFLISFYEKMQSDKGSIPDRFSAQQFSDYHSELNMSSLELGDSALYFCASSLWRTEAFFGQGTRLTVV.

The CDR3 is CASSLSRGGNTEAFF. CDR3 nucleotide sequence: TGTGCCAGCAGTTTATCACGGGGGGGGAACACTGAAGCTTTCTTT. V is TRBV27 and J is TRBJ1-1; TRBD1 might be the D (5 bases). The CDR3 length is 15 residues. Trimming shortened V by 0 bases and J by 1 base, and 9 bases separated the two germline ends. CDR1 and CDR2 from the germline V gene are MNHEY and SMNVEV (reference sequence).

This clone was seen once. The chain combines TRBV21-1 with TRBJ2-1; the table assigns TRBD2, which was not confirmed against the DNA. TRBV21-1 is labeled a pseudogene. The CDR3 runs 16 residues. The CDR3 region has the DNA TGTGCCAGCACCAAACTAGCGGGGCAACTCTACAATGAGCAGTTCTTC. Protein: CASTKLAGQLYNEQFF.

J is TRBJ2-1 and V is TRBV11-2; 12 positions match TRBD2. J gave up 3 bases and V 5 bases, and 5 bases lay outside the gene matches. The V gene's germline CDR1 is SGHAT and CDR2 FQNNGV. This CDR3 region has 16 residues. CDR3 in amino acids: CASSPLAGGGYNEQFF. The CDR3 coding sequence is TGTGCCAGCAGCCCACTAGCGGGAGGAGGCTACAATGAGCAGTTCTTC.

J is TRBJ1-6 and V is TRBV14; D remains ambiguous. This CDR3 region has 14 residues. Germline CDR1 SGHDN, CDR2 FVKESK. Trimming removed 0 bases at V and 9 bases at J, with 9 bases between. Here the CDR3 DNA reads TGTGCCAGCAGCCAAGAAGCCGATAGTTCACCCCTCCACTTT. This codes for CASSQEADSSPLHF. The full variable domain, its missing parts supplied by reference TRBV14 and TRBJ1-6, is EAGVTQFPSHSVIEKGQTVTLRCDPISGHDNLYWYRRVMGKEIKFLLHFVKESKQDESGMPNNRFLAERTGGTYSTLKVQPAELEDSGVYFCASSQEADSSPLHFGNGTRLTVT.

This rearrangement joins TRBV3-1 (or the pseudogene TRBV3-2) to TRBJ2-2; 7 nucleotides match TRBD1. The J segment lost 3 bases and the V segment lost 2 bases, leaving 6 bases of the junction unmatched. The length of the CDR3 is 16 residues. Germline values: CDR1 LGHDT, CDR2 YNNKEL (reference sequence). Written as DNA, the CDR3 is TGTGCCAGCAGCCAACTACAGGGGCTTTACACCGGGGAGCTGTTTTTT. Translated: CASSQLQGLYTGELFF.

This clone was recorded a few times. The CDR3 sequence is CATSGTLGSPLHF. The CDR3, as DNA: TGTGCCACCAGTGGAACGCTCGGGTCACCCCTCCACTTT. The chain uses TRBV24-1 and TRBJ1-6; D unclear. V lost 5 bases to trimming and J lost 10 bases, with 11 bases between them. CDR3 length: 13 residues. CDR1 is KGHDR and CDR2 is SFDVKD in the germline V gene.

This chain links TRBV19 with TRBJ2-1; D ambiguous. The germline gives CDR1 LNHDA, CDR2 SQIVND (reference sequence). This CDR3 contains 14 residues. V shed 3 bases and J shed 0 bases, with 6 bases lying between them. This chain's CDR3 is CASSIFGSYNEQFF. Here the CDR3 DNA reads TGTGCCAGTAGTATCTTCGGCTCCTACAATGAGCAGTTCTTC.

In its sample, this clone was seen a few times. The V and J genes are TRBV10-3 and TRBJ1-2, with D unresolved. Trimming left V 5 bases short and J 8 bases short, with 15 bases between. The CDR3 covers 13 residues. Germline CDR1 and CDR2: ENHRY and SYGVKD. As DNA, the CDR3 is TGTGCCATCAGTTTCTCGGGGTTAGAGGGCTACACCTTC. This encodes CAISFSGLEGYTF.

CDR3: CASSATGGLNEKLFF. Here the CDR3 DNA reads TGTGCCAGCAGCGCGACAGGGGGCCTTAATGAAAAACTGTTTTTT. The gene calls are TRBV7-3 and TRBJ1-4; 10 bases are a match to TRBD1. J was trimmed by 4 bases and V by 5 bases; bases with no gene match: 4. The CDR3 runs to 15 residues. In germline, CDR1 is SGHTA, CDR2 FQGTGA.

The J gene is TRBJ2-1, the V gene TRBV19, with TRBD2 matching over 7 bases. After removal of 4 bases from V and 9 bases from J, the junction contained 6 bases not matched to a gene. The CDR3 has 13 amino acids. Germline-derived CDR1 and CDR2 are LNHDA and SQIVND (reference sequence). CDR3 sequence reads: CASSRDYKGEQFF. The CDR3, as DNA: TGTGCCAGTAGTAGGGACTATAAGGGTGAGCAGTTCTTC.

The chain has TRBV5-5 and TRBJ2-2, with TRBD1 matching 7 bases. The CDR3 runs to 15 residues. Trimming at V came to 4 bases and at J to 5 bases, leaving 8 bases not matched to a gene. In germline, CDR1 is SGHKS, CDR2 YYEKEE (reference sequence). CDR3 in amino acids: CASSNTGAATGELFF. DNA of the CDR3: TGTGCCAGCAGCAATACAGGGGCCGCTACCGGGGAGCTGTTTTTT.

V and J are TRBV3-1 (or the pseudogene TRBV3-2) and TRBJ1-2; 7 positions agree with TRBD1. Trimming removed 0 bases from V and 1 base from J; junction bases left unmatched: 5. Germline loops: CDR1 LGHDT, CDR2 YNNKEL (reference sequence). The CDR3 loop spans 16 amino acids. CDR3 coding DNA: TGTGCCAGCAGCCAAGATATGAGGGGGCTTAACTATGGCTACACCTTC. Translated, it gives CASSQDMRGLNYGYTF.

The chain recombines TRBV3-1 (or the pseudogene TRBV3-2) with TRBJ1-1; 9 bases match TRBD1. The length of the CDR3 is 14 residues. The V and J ends lost 2 bases and 5 bases, in that order; junction bases with no gene match: 3. Germline-derived CDR1 and CDR2 are LGHDT and YNNKEL (reference sequence). The CDR3 protein is CASSQLQGATEAFF. DNA for the CDR3: TGTGCCAGCAGCCAACTACAGGGGGCAACTGAAGCTTTCTTT.

This clone was seen more than once but under ten times. The chain links TRBV19 to TRBJ1-1; D might be TRBD1 (5 bases). The ends were cut back, 3 bases at V and 4 bases at J, with 9 bases in the middle. Germline V CDR1 and CDR2: LNHDA, SQIVND (reference sequence). The CDR3 runs to 13 residues. CDR3 DNA: TGTGCCAGTAGTATTCAGGGCAGCACTGAAGCTTTCTTT. It translates to CASSIQGSTEAFF.